This TCR beta chain was captured by sequencing in a study of T cells in Graves' hyperthyroidism and ophthalmopathy. Amplification yielded TCR beta CDR3 regions, with RNA transcripts as the source. HTBI primers were the set used in a first-round RT-PCR of the TCR CDR3. Using its own MiXCR run on the multiplex PCR reads, TCRdb lists one record per CDR3 protein. The sample carries some 460,000 distinct CDR3 sequences, approximately 14% recorded once. This CDR3 is built from 19 residues. Germline loops: CDR1 DFQATT, CDR2 SNEGSKA (reference sequence). The V end lost 3 bases, the J end lost 2 bases, and 26 bases lay between the germline ends. This clonotype was counted at least ten times.

The receptor was derived from a woman younger than 30 with Graves' hyperthyroidism. The source material was blood. V and J are TRBV20-1 and TRBJ2-1, with D perhaps matching TRBD2 (6 bases). The CDR3 nucleotides read TGCAGTGCTAGCTGGTCTGGACGGGGGTGGACTCTGGCCTACAATGAGCAGTTCTTC. Its protein is CSASWSGRGWTLAYNEQFF.